This T cell receptor beta chain was sequenced for a study of CD8+CD57+ T cells in acquired aplastic anemia. Turning to the study itself: Sorted cells (CD4+ and CD8+) yielded DNA amounts that averaged approximately 3.2 ug.

Individuals selected for sequencing had exhibited CD8+CD57+ cell expansion on flow cytometry. TCR beta VDJ and CDR3 profiling used genomic DNA as template. Using its own MiXCR run on the reads, TCRdb lists one record per CDR3 protein. The table has 150,000 or so distinct CDR3 sequences, about 45% seen once. The germline V gene encodes CDR1 SGHTA and CDR2 FQGTGA. CDR3 length: 10 residues. V lost 5 bases and J lost 6, with 4 bases in between. V usage is TRBV7-3 and J usage is TRBJ1-2, with D hard to call. This receptor was identified in a human donor with aplastic anemia. Sequenced sample: sorted CD4+, CD8+, or CD8+CD57+ T cells (not recorded which) from PBMCs. CDR3 DNA sequence: TGTGCCAGCAGCCCCAATGGCTACACCTTC. It specifies CASSPNGYTF.